A single sample is the source of the 21 T cell receptor beta chains below, sequenced in a study of cytomegalovirus exposure and HLA in healthy donors. Sequencing was performed with immunoSEQ multiplex PCR; in TCRdb, only in-frame clones are kept and a portion is missing. The profile shows about 240,000 clones, around 87% of them singletons. Material for sequencing was PBMCs. The receptors stem from a man younger than 35 in good health and CMV-seronegative.

The chain carries TRBV30 and TRBJ2-2, with D perhaps TRBD1 (7 bases). This CDR3 contains 15 residues. Germline assignment: CDR1 GTSNPN and CDR2 SVGIG (reference sequence). V was cut by 3 bases and J by 0 bases, with 11 bases left in between. CDR3 in amino acids: CAWRGGTANTGELFF. In DNA form, the CDR3 reads TGTGCCTGGAGGGGCGGGACAGCGAACACCGGGGAGCTGTTTTTT. The full variable domain, rest sourced from reference TRBV30 and TRBJ2-2, is SQTIHQWPATLVQPVGSPLSLECTVEGTSNPNLYWYRQAAGRGLQLLFYSVGIGQISSEVPQNLSASRPQDRQFILSSKKLLLSDSGFYLCAWRGGTANTGELFFGEGSRLTVL.

This clone was seen more than once but under ten times. CDR3 protein: CASSGLTVYGYTF. DNA for the CDR3: TGTGCCAGCAGTGGGCTGACAGTCTATGGCTACACCTTC. The chain employs TRBV25-1 and TRBJ1-2; D is perhaps TRBD1 (5 bases). Trimming took 4 bases from V and 4 from J, leaving 10 bases between them. CDR1 MGHDK and CDR2 SYGVNS come from the germline V gene. The CDR3 is 13 amino acids.

This chain uses TRBV4-3 with TRBJ2-7; the D gene is possibly TRBD2 (6 bases). V gave up 4 bases and J gave up 3 bases, with 10 bases separating them. From germline, CDR1 is LGHNA and CDR2 YSLEER. The CDR3 has 13 residues. CDR3 nucleotide sequence: TGCGCCAGCAGCCCCTGGAGGGGCTACGAGCAGTACTTC. Protein: CASSPWRGYEQYF.

The chain has TRBV5-4 and TRBJ1-2, with TRBD1 as a possible D gene (6 bases). Germline CDR1 is SGHNT and CDR2 is YYREEE (reference sequence). V was trimmed by 1 base and J by 6 bases, leaving 13 bases between them. The CDR3 runs 14 residues. The CDR3 nucleotides are TGTGCCAGCAGCTTGCTAGGACAGAGGGATGGCTACACCTTC. Translation gives CASSLLGQRDGYTF.

The chain links TRBV30 to TRBJ2-1; 9 bases are a match to TRBD2. Germline V gene data show CDR1 as GTSNPN and CDR2 as SVGIG (reference sequence). The CDR3 spans 14 residues. J gave up 1 base and V 6 bases, and 4 bases lay outside the gene matches. This CDR3 reads CACPSGKSYNEQFF. The CDR3 DNA is TGTGCCTGTCCTAGCGGGAAATCCTACAATGAGCAGTTCTTC. Full variable domain (rest looked up from reference TRBV30 and TRBJ2-1): SQTIHQWPATLVQPVGSPLSLECTVEGTSNPNLYWYRQAAGRGLQLLFYSVGIGQISSEVPQNLSASRPQDRQFILSSKKLLLSDSGFYLCACPSGKSYNEQFFGPGTRLTVL.

The rearrangement joins TRBV29-1 to TRBJ1-1; 12 nucleotides agree with TRBD1. Germline CDR1 is SQVTM and CDR2 is ANQGSEA. This CDR3 spans 14 amino acids. Germline trimming cut 6 bases from V and 11 bases from J; bases unmatched to any gene: 13. The CDR3 bases are TGCAGCGTCCACTCCGGTGGGACAGGGGGCCTGGCTTTCTTT. Encoded protein: CSVHSGGTGGLAFF.

The chain joins TRBV10-1 to TRBJ2-5; D may be TRBD1 (6 bases). The V and J ends lost 4 bases and 5 bases respectively, with 11 bases between them. CDR1 is WNHNN and CDR2 is SYGVQD in the germline V gene (reference sequence). The CDR3 consists of 13 residues. CDR3 bases: TGCGCCAGCAGTGCAATTGGGGGCGAGACCCAGTACTTC. Residues: CASSAIGGETQYF.

The genes are TRBV19 and TRBJ1-5; TRBD1 agrees at 7 bases. The CDR3 loop spans 14 amino acids. V was pared by 6 bases and J by 4 bases, with 6 bases of the junction left unmatched. CDR1 and CDR2 from the germline V gene are LNHDA and SQIVND (reference sequence). CDR3 sequence: CASRMWDRNQPQHF. The CDR3 nucleotides read TGTGCCAGTAGGATGTGGGACAGAAATCAGCCCCAGCATTTT.

The chain uses TRBV7-8 and TRBJ2-3; 12 bases align to TRBD2. CDR1 SGHVS and CDR2 FQNEAQ come from the germline V gene. V shed 5 bases, J shed 8 bases, and the junction held 17 bases outside the gene matches. The length of the CDR3 is 18 residues. The CDR3 loop reads CASSDLGGLAGLTGTQYF. The CDR3 DNA sequence: TGTGCCAGCAGCGATCTTGGAGGACTAGCGGGACTGACGGGTACGCAGTATTTT. Full variable domain (outside the CDR3, taken from reference TRBV7-8 and TRBJ2-3): GAGVSQSPRYKVAKRGQDVALRCDPISGHVSLFWYQQALGQGPEFLTYFQNEAQLDKSGLPSDRFFAERPEGSVSTLKIQRTQQEDSAVYLCASSDLGGLAGLTGTQYFGPGTRLTVL.

V gene TRBV2 combines with J gene TRBJ2-7; 8 nucleotides line up with TRBD1. Germline V lookup: CDR1 SNHLY, CDR2 FYNNEI. The CDR3 has 17 residues. V was clipped by 5 bases and J by 1 base; unmatched bases: 13. CDR3 sequence (DNA): TGTGCCAGCAGTCCCGGACCGGACAGGGATCTGTCCTACGAGCAGTACTTC. Its translation: CASSPGPDRDLSYEQYF.

This chain uses TRBV4-3 with TRBJ1-5; 7 bases match TRBD1. Germline CDR1 reads LGHNA; CDR2 reads YSLEER. The CDR3 covers 18 residues. Unmatched junction bases numbered 14, after V lost 1 base and J lost 5 bases. CDR3 in DNA: TGCGCCAGCAGCCAAGGATCGACAGGGCAGTGGGCAGATCAGCCCCAGCATTTT. This translates into CASSQGSTGQWADQPQHF.

The J gene is TRBJ1-6, the V gene TRBV7-8; D is undetermined. Between the trimmed V and J ends, which lost 0 bases and 4 bases, there was a span of 10 bases. CDR1 and CDR2 (germline): SGHVS, FQNEAQ. This CDR3 contains 16 residues. CDR3: CASSLARREYNSPLHF. In DNA form, the CDR3 reads TGTGCCAGCAGCTTAGCCCGCCGGGAATATAATTCACCCCTCCACTTT.

This chain links TRBV7-2 with TRBJ2-1; TRBD1 matches at 9 bases. The CDR3 extends over 15 amino acids. CDR1 SGHTA and CDR2 FQGNSA come from the germline V gene. V shed 4 bases, J shed 9 bases, and the junction held 10 bases outside the gene matches. The CDR3 loop is CASSSQTGGRGEQFF. CDR3 nucleotides: TGTGCCAGCAGCTCCCAGACAGGGGGAAGGGGTGAGCAGTTCTTC. Using reference TRBV7-2 and TRBJ2-1 for the parts outside the CDR3, the full variable domain is GAGVSQSPSNKVTEKGKDVELRCDPISGHTALYWYRQSLGQGLEFLIYFQGNSAPDKSGLPSDRFSAERTGGSVSTLTIQRTQQEDSAVYLCASSSQTGGRGEQFFGPGTRLTVL.

J is TRBJ2-3 and V is TRBV7-6, with unresolved D. Trimming removed 2 bases at V and 5 bases at J, with 14 bases between. This CDR3 has 15 amino acids. Germline V gene data show CDR1 as SGHVS and CDR2 as FNYEAQ. The CDR3 DNA reads as TGTGCCAGCAGCTTACGTCCTAGTTTGTTAGATACGCAGTATTTT. Its protein product is CASSLRPSLLDTQYF.

V and J are TRBV28 and TRBJ2-2; 7 positions agree with TRBD2. CDR1 MDHEN and CDR2 SYDVKM come from the germline V gene. CDR3 length: 17 amino acids. With V trimmed by 6 bases and J by 4 bases, 14 bases remained unmatched. CDR3 coding DNA: TGTGCCAGCAGCGATGGGCGGGGGAGTCTCGGCACCGGGGAGCTGTTTTTT. Encoded protein: CASSDGRGSLGTGELFF.

The chain couples TRBV7-2 to TRBJ1-5; no reliable D call. CDR3 length: 12 residues. V lost 2 bases to trimming and J lost 6 bases, with 5 bases between them. Germline loops: CDR1 SGHTA, CDR2 FQGNSA. CDR3 sequence reads: CASSLFGQPQHF. The CDR3, as DNA: TGTGCCAGCAGCTTATTCGGTCAGCCCCAGCATTTT. The full variable domain, in which reference TRBV7-2 and TRBJ1-5 provide the parts outside the CDR3, is GAGVSQSPSNKVTEKGKDVELRCDPISGHTALYWYRQSLGQGLEFLIYFQGNSAPDKSGLPSDRFSAERTGGSVSTLTIQRTQQEDSAVYLCASSLFGQPQHFGDGTRLSIL.

J is TRBJ1-3 and V is TRBV28, with D perhaps matching TRBD1 (6 bases). This CDR3 has 15 residues. With 5 bases removed from V and 0 bases from J, the gap between germline ends came to 11 bases. CDR1 is MDHEN, CDR2 SYDVKM, per germline. The DNA of the CDR3 is TGTGCCAGCAGTCTACAGGGAAGCTCTGGAAACACCATATATTTT. Its translation: CASSLQGSSGNTIYF. The full variable domain, rest sourced from reference TRBV28 and TRBJ1-3, is DVKVTQSSRYLVKRTGEKVFLECVQDMDHENMFWYRQDPGLGLRLIYFSYDVKMKEKGDIPEGYSVSREKKERFSLILESASTNQTSMYLCASSLQGSSGNTIYFGEGSWLTVV.

The chain joins TRBV19 to TRBJ2-1, with 9 bases matching TRBD2. There are 15 residues in the CDR3. The V gene's germline CDR1 is LNHDA and CDR2 SQIVND (reference sequence). V was clipped by 3 bases and J by 4 bases; unmatched bases: 4. The CDR3 DNA reads TGTGCCAGTAGTATTGGTAGCGGGGGATACAATGAGCAGTTCTTC. It translates to CASSIGSGGYNEQFF.

This clone was seen a single time. This chain joins TRBV27 and TRBJ2-3; D gene ambiguous. The V gene lost 2 bases and the J gene lost 0 bases, with 12 bases spanning the gap. This CDR3 region has 16 residues. Per the germline V gene, CDR1 is MNHEY and CDR2 is SMNVEV (reference sequence). CDR3: CASSLLPTPSTDTQYF. DNA for the CDR3: TGTGCCAGCAGTTTACTTCCGACTCCTAGCACAGATACGCAGTATTTT.

The chain recombines TRBV5-1 with TRBJ2-7; 7 nucleotides align to TRBD1. The CDR3 length is 14 residues. CDR1 SGHRS and CDR2 YFSETQ come from the germline V gene. The V gene end was trimmed by 2 bases and the J gene end by 2 bases; junction bases not matched to a gene: 4. The DNA of the CDR3 is TGCGCCAGCAGCTTAGGGACAGTTCCCTACGAGCAGTACTTC. Translated: CASSLGTVPYEQYF.

The J gene is TRBJ2-1, the V gene TRBV9; a possible D gene is TRBD2 (5 bases). The V gene's germline CDR1 is SGDLS and CDR2 YYNGEE. The CDR3 extends over 14 amino acids. Trimming cost V 3 bases and J 2 bases, with 9 bases left between them. CDR3 in amino acids: CASSGRGPYNEQFF. CDR3 coding DNA: TGTGCCAGCAGCGGACGAGGGCCCTACAATGAGCAGTTCTTC.